The 10 T cell receptor beta chains given below trace back to one sample, sequenced in a study of blood T cell repertoires in COVID-19. The table came from immunoSEQ multiplex PCR; TCRdb's copy has only in-frame clones and leaves some out. The sample gives approximately 200,000 clones, approximately 81% of which show up once; approximately 0.89% is in the top ten. The sample taken for sequencing was peripheral blood. The receptors originated from a man in his forties with acute or convalescent COVID-19.

V gene TRBV30 combines with J gene TRBJ1-6; 7 nucleotides align to TRBD1. The CDR3 consists of 14 residues. Looked up from germline, CDR1 is GTSNPN and CDR2 is SVGIG (reference sequence). V lost 8 bases, J lost 7 bases, and 11 bases stayed unmatched. The CDR3, as DNA: TGTGCCCATAAAGCGAGACAGGGAAATTCACCCCTCCACTTT. This encodes CAHKARQGNSPLHF.

The chain is built from TRBV4-2 and TRBJ1-1; tentative D call: TRBD1 (5 bases). This CDR3 is 16 amino acids long. Germline-derived CDR1 and CDR2 are LGHNA and YNFKEQ. Trimming cost V 1 base and J 4 bases, with 16 bases left between them. For the CDR3, the DNA is TGTGCCAGCAGCCAAGTTTCGCAGGGCCCTAGCACTGAAGCTTTCTTT. This encodes CASSQVSQGPSTEAFF.

The CDR3 protein is CASSTSWTGKGYGYTF. The DNA of the CDR3 is TGTGCCAGTAGTACCTCCTGGACAGGGAAGGGCTATGGCTACACCTTC. This chain joins TRBV19 and TRBJ1-2; TRBD1 agrees at 8 bases. Per germline, CDR1 LNHDA and CDR2 SQIVND (reference sequence). The ends lost 4 bases at V and 4 bases at J; junction bases unmatched: 11. The CDR3 sequence is 16 residues long.

The CDR3 reads CASTLLTGRADTQYF. Written as DNA, the CDR3 is TGTGCCAGCACCCTCTTGACAGGACGGGCAGATACGCAGTATTTT. This chain uses TRBV7-6 with TRBJ2-3; D is perhaps TRBD1 (6 bases). Germline lookup yields CDR1 SGHVS and CDR2 FNYEAQ. The CDR3 covers 15 residues. V dropped 7 bases and J dropped 4 bases, with 18 bases sitting between them.

This chain uses TRBV27 with TRBJ2-2; 7 bases are shared with TRBD1. This CDR3 spans 15 amino acids. Germline CDR1 MNHEY, CDR2 SMNVEV (reference sequence). V lost 7 bases and J lost 5; bases outside the gene matches: 10. The DNA of the CDR3 is TGTGCCAGCACCCCCACACTGACAGGGACCGGGGAGCTGTTTTTT. Translation: CASTPTLTGTGELFF.

V and J are TRBV5-6 and TRBJ2-7, with unresolved D. The ends were cut back, 2 bases at V and 3 bases at J, with 9 bases in the middle. CDR1 and CDR2 from the germline V gene are SGHDT and YYEEEE. This CDR3 is 13 amino acids long. The CDR3 is CASSFSYSYEQYF. CDR3 nucleotides: TGTGCCAGCAGCTTCAGTTACAGCTACGAGCAGTACTTC.

The chain combines TRBV4-2 with TRBJ2-2; TRBD2 aligns across 9 bases. From germline, CDR1 is LGHNA and CDR2 YNFKEQ. CDR3 length equals 17 residues. With 1 base clipped from V and 4 bases from J, the junction kept 7 bases outside the gene matches. In nucleotides, the CDR3 is TGTGCCAGCAGCCAAGGTGGTGCGGGGGGGGTCACCGGGGAGCTGTTTTTT. The encoded protein is CASSQGGAGGVTGELFF.

The chain couples TRBV7-2 to TRBJ1-1; D is possibly TRBD1 (5 bases). The germline V gene has CDR1 SGHTA and CDR2 FQGNSA. V was trimmed by 1 base and J by 1 base, leaving 7 bases between them. This CDR3 contains 14 residues. Here the CDR3 DNA reads TGTGCCAGCAGCTTAGGGGGCCCGAACACTGAAGCTTTCTTT. This codes for CASSLGGPNTEAFF.

The chain links TRBV6-5 to TRBJ2-1; 7 positions agree with TRBD2. Germline values: CDR1 MNHEY, CDR2 SVGAGI. The CDR3 totals 15 residues. V was pared by 9 bases and J by 3 bases, with 11 bases of the junction left unmatched. In DNA, the CDR3 is TGTGCCAGTATTTTCGGGGGGAGGGTCTACAATGAGCAGTTCTTC. It translates to CASIFGGRVYNEQFF.

This clone appeared once. The chain has TRBV28 and TRBJ1-3; 8 nucleotides match TRBD1. V trimming: 7 bases; J trimming: 9 bases; junction bases outside the gene matches: 11. The CDR3 is 14 amino acids. The germline V gene encodes CDR1 MDHEN and CDR2 SYDVKM. CDR3 sequence: CASTLGQGVATIYF. The CDR3 DNA sequence: TGTGCCAGCACCCTAGGACAGGGTGTGGCCACCATATATTTT.